This T cell receptor beta chain was recovered during a study of cytomegalovirus exposure and HLA in healthy donors. The table came from immunoSEQ multiplex PCR; TCRdb's copy has only in-frame clones and leaves some out. The sample shows 59,000 or so clones, nearly 90% of them seen only once. The germline CDR1 and CDR2 sequences are MDHEN and SYDVKM. CDR3 length: 14 amino acids. Trimming cost V 6 bases and J 8 bases; bases outside gene matches: 9. The sequenced material came from PBMCs. This TCR was recovered from a woman aged 18-29 years in good health and CMV-seronegative. This sequence joins TRBV28 and TRBJ1-4; 7 bases match TRBD1. CDR3 region: CASREQGRGEKLFF. The CDR3, as DNA: TGTGCCAGCAGGGAACAGGGGCGAGGGGAAAAACTGTTTTTT.